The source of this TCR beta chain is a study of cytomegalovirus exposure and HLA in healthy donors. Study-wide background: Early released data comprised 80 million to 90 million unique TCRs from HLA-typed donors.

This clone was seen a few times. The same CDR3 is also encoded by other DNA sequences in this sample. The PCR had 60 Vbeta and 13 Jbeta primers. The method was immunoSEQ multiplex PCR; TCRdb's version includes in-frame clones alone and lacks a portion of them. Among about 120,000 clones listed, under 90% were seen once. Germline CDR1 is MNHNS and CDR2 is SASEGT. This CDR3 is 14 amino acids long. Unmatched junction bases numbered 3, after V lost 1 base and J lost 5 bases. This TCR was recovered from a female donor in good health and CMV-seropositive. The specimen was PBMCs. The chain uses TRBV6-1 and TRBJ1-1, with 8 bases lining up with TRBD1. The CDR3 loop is CASSEEGQGTEAFF. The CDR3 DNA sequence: TGTGCCAGCAGTGAAGAAGGACAGGGAACTGAAGCTTTCTTT.